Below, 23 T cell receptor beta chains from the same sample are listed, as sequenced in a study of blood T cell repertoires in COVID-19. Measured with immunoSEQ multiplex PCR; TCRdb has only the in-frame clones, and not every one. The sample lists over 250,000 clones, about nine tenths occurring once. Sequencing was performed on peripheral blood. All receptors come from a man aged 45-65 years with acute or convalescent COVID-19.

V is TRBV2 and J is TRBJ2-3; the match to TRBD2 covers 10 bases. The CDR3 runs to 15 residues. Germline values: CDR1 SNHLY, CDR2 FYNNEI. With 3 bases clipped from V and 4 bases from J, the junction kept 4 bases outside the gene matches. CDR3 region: CASSEGLAGADTQYF. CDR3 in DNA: TGTGCCAGCAGTGAGGGGCTAGCGGGGGCAGATACGCAGTATTTT.

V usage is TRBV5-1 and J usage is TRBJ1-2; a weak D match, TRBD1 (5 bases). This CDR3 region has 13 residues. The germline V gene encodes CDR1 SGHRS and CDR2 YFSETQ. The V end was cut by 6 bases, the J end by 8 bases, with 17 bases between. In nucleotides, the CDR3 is TGCGCCAGCAACTGGGACGGGGGTCGGGGCTACACCTTC. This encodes CASNWDGGRGYTF.

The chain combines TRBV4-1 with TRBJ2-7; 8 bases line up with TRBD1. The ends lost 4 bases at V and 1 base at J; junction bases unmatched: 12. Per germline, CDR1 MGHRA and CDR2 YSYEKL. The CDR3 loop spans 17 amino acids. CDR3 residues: CASSRPQGASGSYEQYF. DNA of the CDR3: TGCGCCAGCAGCCGACCCCAGGGGGCAAGCGGGTCCTACGAGCAGTACTTC.

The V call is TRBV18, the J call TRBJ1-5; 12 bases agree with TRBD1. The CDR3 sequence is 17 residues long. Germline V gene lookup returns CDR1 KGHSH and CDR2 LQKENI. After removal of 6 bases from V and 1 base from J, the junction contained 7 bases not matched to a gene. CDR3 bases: TGTGCCAGCTCGGGAGGGACAGGGGGCGGGAGCAATCAGCCCCAGCATTTT. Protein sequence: CASSGGTGGGSNQPQHF.

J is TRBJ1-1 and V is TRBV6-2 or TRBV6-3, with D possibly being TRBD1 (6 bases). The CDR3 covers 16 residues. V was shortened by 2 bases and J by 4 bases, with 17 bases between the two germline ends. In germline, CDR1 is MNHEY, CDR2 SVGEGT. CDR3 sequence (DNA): TGTGCCAGCAGTTACAGGGCCGCACAGGGAAGCACTGAAGCTTTCTTT. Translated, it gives CASSYRAAQGSTEAFF.

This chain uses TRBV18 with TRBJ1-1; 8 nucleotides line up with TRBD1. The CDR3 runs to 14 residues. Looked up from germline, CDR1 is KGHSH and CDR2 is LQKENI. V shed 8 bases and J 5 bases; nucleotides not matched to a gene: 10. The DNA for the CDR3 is TGTGCCAGCAGCCCCTCAGGGGGCCTGACTGAAGCTTTCTTT. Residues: CASSPSGGLTEAFF.

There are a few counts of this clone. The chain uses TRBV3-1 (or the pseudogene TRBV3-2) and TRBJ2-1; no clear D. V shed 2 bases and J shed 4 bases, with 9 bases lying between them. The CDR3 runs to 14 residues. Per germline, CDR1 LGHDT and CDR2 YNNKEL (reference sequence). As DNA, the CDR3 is TGTGCCAGCAGCCAAACCCAACTTTACAATGAGCAGTTCTTC. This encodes CASSQTQLYNEQFF.

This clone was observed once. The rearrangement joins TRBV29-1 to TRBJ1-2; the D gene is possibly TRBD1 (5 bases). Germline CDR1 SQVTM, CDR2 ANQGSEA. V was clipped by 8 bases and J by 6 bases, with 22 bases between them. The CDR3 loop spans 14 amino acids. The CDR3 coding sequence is TGCAGCTCCCTCGGGAGAGGGGACTTCGATGGCTACACCTTC. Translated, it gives CSSLGRGDFDGYTF.

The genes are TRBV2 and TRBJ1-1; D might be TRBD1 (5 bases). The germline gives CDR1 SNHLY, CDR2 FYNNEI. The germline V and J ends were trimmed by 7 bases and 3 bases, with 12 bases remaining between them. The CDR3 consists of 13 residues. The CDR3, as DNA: TGTGCCAGCAAACAGGACGGTTACACTGAAGCTTTCTTT. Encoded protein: CASKQDGYTEAFF.

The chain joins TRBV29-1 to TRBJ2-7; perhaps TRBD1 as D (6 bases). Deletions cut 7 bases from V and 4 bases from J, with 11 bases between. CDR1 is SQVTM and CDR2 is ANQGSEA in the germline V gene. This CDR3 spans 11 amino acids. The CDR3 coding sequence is TGCAGCGCCGGACAGCTTTACGAGCAGTACTTC. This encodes CSAGQLYEQYF.

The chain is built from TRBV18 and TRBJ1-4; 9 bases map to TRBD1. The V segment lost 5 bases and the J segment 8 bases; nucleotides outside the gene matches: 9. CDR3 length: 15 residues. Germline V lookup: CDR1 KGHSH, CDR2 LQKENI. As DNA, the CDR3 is TGTGCCAGCTCAGCGAGGGACAGGGACCGAGAAAAACTGTTTTTT. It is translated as CASSARDRDREKLFF.

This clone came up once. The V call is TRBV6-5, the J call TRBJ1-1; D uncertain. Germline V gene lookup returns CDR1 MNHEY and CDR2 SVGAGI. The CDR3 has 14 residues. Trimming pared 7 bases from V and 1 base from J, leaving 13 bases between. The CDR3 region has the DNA TGTGCCAGCAACCCGTTTACAGCGAACACTGAAGCTTTCTTT. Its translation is CASNPFTANTEAFF.

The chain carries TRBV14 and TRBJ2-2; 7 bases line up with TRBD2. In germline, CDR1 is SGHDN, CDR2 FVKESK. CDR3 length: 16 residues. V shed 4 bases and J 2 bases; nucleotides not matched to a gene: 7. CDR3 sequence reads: CASSPKRGVNTGELFF. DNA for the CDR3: TGTGCCAGCAGCCCAAAGCGGGGAGTAAACACCGGGGAGCTGTTTTTT.

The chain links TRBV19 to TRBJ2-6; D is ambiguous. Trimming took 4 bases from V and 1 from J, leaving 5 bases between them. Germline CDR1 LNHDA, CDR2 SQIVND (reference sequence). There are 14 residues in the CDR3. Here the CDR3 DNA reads TGTGCCAGTAGTACCCAATCTGGGGCCAACGTCCTGACTTTC. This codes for CASSTQSGANVLTF.

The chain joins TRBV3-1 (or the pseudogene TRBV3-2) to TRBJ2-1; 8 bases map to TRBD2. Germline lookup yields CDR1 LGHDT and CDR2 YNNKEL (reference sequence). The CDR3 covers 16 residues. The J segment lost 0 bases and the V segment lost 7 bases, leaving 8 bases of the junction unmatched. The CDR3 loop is CASTPVAGGSYNEQFF. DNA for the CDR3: TGTGCCAGCACCCCGGTGGCGGGGGGCTCCTACAATGAGCAGTTCTTC.

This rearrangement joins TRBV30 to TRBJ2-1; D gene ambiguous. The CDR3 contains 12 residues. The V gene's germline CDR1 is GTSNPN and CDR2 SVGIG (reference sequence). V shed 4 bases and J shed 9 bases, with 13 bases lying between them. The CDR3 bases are TGTGCCTGGATAATCCCCCTAGGTGAGCAGTTCTTC. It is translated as CAWIIPLGEQFF.

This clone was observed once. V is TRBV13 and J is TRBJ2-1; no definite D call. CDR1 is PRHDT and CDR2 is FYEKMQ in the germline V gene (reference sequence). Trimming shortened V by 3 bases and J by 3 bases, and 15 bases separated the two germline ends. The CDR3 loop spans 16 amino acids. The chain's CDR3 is CASSFTVRKVYNEQFF. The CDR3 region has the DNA TGTGCCAGCAGCTTTACAGTTAGAAAAGTCTACAATGAGCAGTTCTTC.

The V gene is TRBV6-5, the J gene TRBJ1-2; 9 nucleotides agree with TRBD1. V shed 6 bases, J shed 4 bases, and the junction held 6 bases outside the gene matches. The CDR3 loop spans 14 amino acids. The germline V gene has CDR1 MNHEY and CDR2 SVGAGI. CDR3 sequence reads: CASRRTGVGYGYTF. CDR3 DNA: TGTGCCAGCAGGCGGACAGGGGTGGGCTATGGCTACACCTTC.

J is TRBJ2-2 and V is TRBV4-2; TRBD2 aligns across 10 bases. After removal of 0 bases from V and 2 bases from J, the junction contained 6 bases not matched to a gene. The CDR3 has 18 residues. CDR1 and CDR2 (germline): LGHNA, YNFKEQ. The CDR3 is CASSQDLAGAINTGELFF. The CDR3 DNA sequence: TGTGCCAGCAGCCAAGACCTAGCGGGGGCCATCAACACCGGGGAGCTGTTTTTT.

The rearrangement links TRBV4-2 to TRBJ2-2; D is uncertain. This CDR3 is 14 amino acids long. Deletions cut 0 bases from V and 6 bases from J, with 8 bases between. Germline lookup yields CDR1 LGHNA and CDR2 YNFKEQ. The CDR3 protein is CASSQDLDAGELFF. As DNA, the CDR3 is TGTGCCAGCAGCCAAGACCTAGACGCCGGGGAGCTGTTTTTT.

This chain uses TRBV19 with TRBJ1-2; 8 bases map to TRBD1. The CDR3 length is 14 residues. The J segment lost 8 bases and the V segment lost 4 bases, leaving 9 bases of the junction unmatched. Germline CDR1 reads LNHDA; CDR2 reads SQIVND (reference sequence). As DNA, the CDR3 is TGTGCCAGTAGTACGGTACAGGGGGTCGGGGGCTACACCTTC. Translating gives CASSTVQGVGGYTF.

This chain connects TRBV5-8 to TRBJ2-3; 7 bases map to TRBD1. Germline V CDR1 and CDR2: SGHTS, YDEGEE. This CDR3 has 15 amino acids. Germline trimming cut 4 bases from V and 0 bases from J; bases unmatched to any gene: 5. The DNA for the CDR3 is TGTGCCAGCAGCGTCCCCAGGGGGAGCACAGATACGCAGTATTTT. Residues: CASSVPRGSTDTQYF.

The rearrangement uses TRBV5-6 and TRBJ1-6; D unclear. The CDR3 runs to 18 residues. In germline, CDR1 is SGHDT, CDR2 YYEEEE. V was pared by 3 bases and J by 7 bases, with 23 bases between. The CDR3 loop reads CASSSPGRGAPGNSPLHF. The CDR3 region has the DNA TGTGCCAGCAGCTCCCCCGGGCGGGGTGCCCCTGGGAATTCACCCCTCCACTTT. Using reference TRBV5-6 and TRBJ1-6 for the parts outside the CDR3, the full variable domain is DAGVTQSPTHLIKTRGQQVTLRCSPKSGHDTVSWYQQALGQGPQFIFQYYEEEERQRGNFPDRFSGHQFPNYSSELNVNALLLGDSALYLCASSSPGRGAPGNSPLHFGNGTRLTVT.